The 12 T cell receptor beta chains listed next were all sequenced from one sample in a study of blood T cell repertoires in COVID-19 (dated by TCRdb to the early 2020s). The receptor library was made with the immunoSEQ multiplex PCR assay. TCRdb re-hosts the immuneACCESS table, in-frame sequences only. Its copies lack some clones; in the studies checked, an unresolved V gene accounts for under half of them, and the cause for the rest is not known. This sample holds around 500,000 clones; 70% to 90% were observed only once. The ten largest make up around 7.9% of the sample. What was sequenced was PBMCs or T cells enriched from blood (not recorded which). The source of these receptors is a woman aged 55 to 70 who had recovered from COVID-19.

The chain is built from TRBV18 and TRBJ2-5, with TRBD2 identical over 8 bases. The CDR3 consists of 14 residues. Germline V lookup: CDR1 KGHSH, CDR2 LQKENI. After removal of 5 bases from V and 2 bases from J, the junction contained 4 bases not matched to a gene. This CDR3 reads CASSALAGQETQYF. For the CDR3, the DNA is TGTGCCAGCTCAGCCTTAGCGGGGCAAGAGACCCAGTACTTC. The full variable domain, rest sourced from reference TRBV18 and TRBJ2-5, is NAGVMQNPRHLVRRRGQEARLRCSPMKGHSHVYWYRQLPEEGLKFMVYLQKENIIDESGMPKERFSAEFPKEGPSILRIQQVVRGDSAAYFCASSALAGQETQYFGPGTRLLVL.

This chain uses TRBV10-3 with TRBJ2-6; maybe TRBD1 (5 bases). Trimming removed 6 bases at V and 2 bases at J, with 14 bases between. The CDR3 has 16 amino acids. Germline V CDR1 and CDR2: ENHRY, SYGVKD. This CDR3 is CAISDPTGAGANVLTF. The CDR3 bases are TGTGCCATCAGCGATCCTACAGGCGCTGGGGCCAACGTCCTGACTTTC.

J is TRBJ2-2 and V is TRBV3-1 (or the pseudogene TRBV3-2); D perhaps matches TRBD1 (5 bases). Germline V gives CDR1 LGHDT, CDR2 YNNKEL (reference sequence). Between the trimmed V and J ends, which lost 2 bases and 1 base, there was a span of 8 bases. The CDR3 loop spans 15 amino acids. For the CDR3, the DNA is TGTGCCAGCAGCCAACTAGGACAGAACACCGGGGAGCTGTTTTTT. Its translation: CASSQLGQNTGELFF.

J is TRBJ1-5 and V is TRBV19; D remains unclear. Trimming left V 1 base short and J 0 bases short, with 7 bases between. This CDR3 region has 15 residues. Germline V lookup: CDR1 LNHDA, CDR2 SQIVND (reference sequence). CDR3 in DNA: TGTGCCAGTAGTATAGGTTCGGGTAGCAATCAGCCCCAGCATTTT. Protein sequence: CASSIGSGSNQPQHF.

This rearrangement joins TRBV3-1 (or the pseudogene TRBV3-2) to TRBJ1-3; 10 bases line up with TRBD1. V lost 6 bases and J lost 2; bases outside the gene matches: 4. The CDR3 is made up of 15 amino acids. Germline V CDR1 and CDR2: LGHDT, YNNKEL (reference sequence). In nucleotides, the CDR3 is TGTGCCAGCAGAAATGACAGGGGGCCTGGAAACACCATATATTTT. It translates to CASRNDRGPGNTIYF.

The chain joins TRBV11-3 to TRBJ2-3, with D possibly being TRBD1 (6 bases). CDR3 length equals 14 residues. The V gene lost 5 bases and the J gene lost 6 bases, with 15 bases spanning the gap. Per germline, CDR1 SGHNT and CDR2 YENEEA. The CDR3: CASSTRRGADTQYF. In DNA form, the CDR3 reads TGTGCCAGCAGCACGCGCAGGGGTGCGGATACGCAGTATTTT.

J is TRBJ2-1 and V is TRBV7-2; D is perhaps TRBD2 (6 bases). Germline V gene lookup returns CDR1 SGHTA and CDR2 FQGNSA. There are 14 residues in the CDR3. V lost 4 bases, J lost 8 bases, and 15 bases lay in between. The CDR3 region has the DNA TGTGCCAGCAGCTCGGGCCTAGCGAGTTATGAGCAGTTCTTC. As protein: CASSSGLASYEQFF.

The rearrangement links TRBV3-1 (or the pseudogene TRBV3-2) to TRBJ2-1; TRBD2 is a possible D gene (6 bases). Trimming took 2 bases from V and 6 from J, leaving 11 bases between them. The germline V gene has CDR1 LGHDT and CDR2 YNNKEL (reference sequence). CDR3 length equals 14 residues. CDR3 in amino acids: CASSQPTRTNEQFF. Written as DNA, the CDR3 is TGTGCCAGCAGCCAACCGACTAGGACCAATGAGCAGTTCTTC.

This clone was recorded a few times. The chain's CDR3 is CASSRGGGQGSTGELFF. As DNA, the CDR3 is TGTGCCAGCAGCCGAGGGGGGGGACAGGGGAGCACCGGGGAGCTGTTTTTT. The chain carries TRBV6-6 and TRBJ2-2, with TRBD1 identical over 10 bases. J was trimmed by 4 bases and V by 6 bases; bases with no gene match: 11. Germline CDR1 and CDR2: MNHNY and SVGAGI (reference sequence). This CDR3 region has 17 residues.

The V and J genes are TRBV5-4 and TRBJ2-3, with 8 nucleotides matching TRBD1. CDR1 and CDR2 from the germline V gene are SGHNT and YYREEE (reference sequence). The CDR3 consists of 13 residues. The V gene end was trimmed by 10 bases and the J gene end by 3 bases; junction bases not matched to a gene: 7. CDR3 sequence (DNA): TGTGCCTCCTCAAGGACAGGGACAGATACGCAGTATTTT. Protein product: CASSRTGTDTQYF.

The genes are TRBV12-3 or TRBV12-4 and TRBJ1-3, with D possibly matching TRBD1 (5 bases). This CDR3 is built from 13 residues. V was shortened by 5 bases and J by 2 bases, with 7 bases between the two germline ends. The CDR3 protein is CASSTGAGNTIYF. The CDR3 nucleotides are TGTGCCAGCAGTACGGGGGCTGGAAACACCATATATTTT.

The chain employs TRBV6-4 and TRBJ2-1; TRBD1 agrees at 10 bases. CDR3 size: 14 residues. J gave up 5 bases and V 8 bases, and 6 bases lay outside the gene matches. The V gene's germline CDR1 is MRHNA and CDR2 SNTAGT. The CDR3 DNA reads TGTGCCAGCGACCGGGACAGGGGTGACAATGAGCAGTTCTTC. Its translation: CASDRDRGDNEQFF.